The 18 T cell receptor beta chains below all came from one sample that was sequenced in a study of blood T cell repertoires in COVID-19. Only in-frame clones appear in the TCRdb table, and some are missing; sequencing was by immunoSEQ multiplex PCR. This table has 500,000 to 600,000 clones, about 88% appearing once. Material for sequencing was peripheral blood. The receptors shown here come from a woman aged 45-65 years with COVID-19, enrolled during active disease.

J is TRBJ1-1 and V is TRBV3-1 (or the pseudogene TRBV3-2), with 8 positions matching TRBD1. Germline assignment: CDR1 LGHDT and CDR2 YNNKEL (reference sequence). CDR3 size: 14 residues. V lost 2 bases, J lost 7 bases, and 6 bases stayed unmatched. The CDR3 loop reads CASSQQTGEGEAFF. The CDR3 DNA sequence: TGTGCCAGCAGCCAACAGACAGGGGAAGGTGAAGCTTTCTTT.

The rearrangement joins TRBV29-1 to TRBJ2-5, with 12 bases matching TRBD2. Germline V gene data show CDR1 as SQVTM and CDR2 as ANQGSEA. V dropped 5 bases and J dropped 10; count of bases not matched to a gene: 8. The CDR3 consists of 13 residues. CDR3 in DNA: TGCAGCGTTCCGACTAGCGGGGGAGTTGGCCAGTACTTC. This sequence encodes CSVPTSGGVGQYF.

For the CDR3, the DNA is TGTGCCAGCAGCTTGGGGGCGGGCAGAGCCTACAATGAGCAGTTCTTC. Translating it yields CASSLGAGRAYNEQFF. The chain carries TRBV5-4 and TRBJ2-1; D possibly corresponds to TRBD2 (5 bases). V was cut by 0 bases and J by 2 bases, with 12 bases left in between. The germline V gene has CDR1 SGHNT and CDR2 YYREEE (reference sequence). This CDR3 contains 16 residues.

This clone was seen a single time. The chain is built from TRBV5-4 and TRBJ2-7, with D maybe TRBD2 (5 bases). V lost 4 bases to trimming and J lost 3 bases, with 14 bases between them. This CDR3 has 14 residues. The germline V gene encodes CDR1 SGHNT and CDR2 YYREEE (reference sequence). CDR3 region: CASSQLGLNYEQYF. The CDR3 coding sequence is TGTGCCAGCAGCCAACTAGGGTTAAACTACGAGCAGTACTTC.

The count of this clone is one. The rearrangement uses TRBV6-5 and TRBJ2-7; D unresolved. V lost 6 bases and J 2 bases, leaving 11 bases between the germline ends. The CDR3 has 13 residues. CDR1 and CDR2 from the germline V gene are MNHEY and SVGAGI. The CDR3 sequence: CASSPVSAYEQYF. The CDR3 DNA is TGTGCCAGCAGCCCCGTTTCGGCCTACGAGCAGTACTTC.

V usage is TRBV9 and J usage is TRBJ2-3, with 7 bases that match TRBD2. This CDR3 is built from 16 residues. CDR1 and CDR2 from the germline V gene are SGDLS and YYNGEE. Trimming removed 0 bases from V and 2 bases from J; junction bases left unmatched: 6. The CDR3 sequence is CASSVVPSGFTDTQYF. The CDR3 nucleotides are TGTGCCAGCAGCGTAGTACCTAGCGGTTTCACAGATACGCAGTATTTT.

The chain uses TRBV7-2 and TRBJ2-7, with 10 bases aligning to TRBD2. J was trimmed by 9 bases and V by 0 bases; bases with no gene match: 8. The CDR3 covers 15 residues. Germline V gene data show CDR1 as SGHTA and CDR2 as FQGNSA. CDR3: CASSLASLAGVRQYF. The CDR3, as DNA: TGTGCCAGCAGCTTAGCCAGTCTAGCGGGGGTAAGGCAGTACTTC. Complete variable domain (other parts from reference TRBV7-2 and TRBJ2-7): GAGVSQSPSNKVTEKGKDVELRCDPISGHTALYWYRQSLGQGLEFLIYFQGNSAPDKSGLPSDRFSAERTGGSVSTLTIQRTQQEDSAVYLCASSLASLAGVRQYFGPGTRLTVT.

Remarks on this clone: Within the sample, other DNA sequences also encode this same CDR3. The CDR3 coding sequence is TGCGCCAGCAGCTTGGCAGGGGGCAGCAATCAGCCCCAGCATTTT. Translation: CASSLAGGSNQPQHF. The chain combines TRBV5-1 with TRBJ1-5; 8 bases match TRBD1. V lost 0 bases and J lost 1; bases outside the gene matches: 0. In germline, CDR1 is SGHRS, CDR2 YFSETQ. The CDR3 contains 15 residues.

The rearrangement uses TRBV2 and TRBJ1-1; 8 positions match TRBD1. This CDR3 is built from 20 residues. Germline V gene sequence: CDR1 SNHLY, CDR2 FYNNEI. V shed 2 bases, J shed 1 base, and the junction held 18 bases outside the gene matches. The CDR3 coding sequence is TGTGCCAGCAGTGAACAAGTGGGTGGGCAGGGGGCCGAGTGGAACACTGAAGCTTTCTTT. Its translation: CASSEQVGGQGAEWNTEAFF.

V gene TRBV11-2 combines with J gene TRBJ1-2, with a tentative D call TRBD1 (5 bases). The CDR3 is 14 residues long. V lost 5 bases and J lost 2, with 12 bases in between. From germline, CDR1 is SGHAT and CDR2 FQNNGV. The CDR3 reads CASSHTGPNYGYTF. Here the CDR3 DNA reads TGTGCCAGCAGCCATACAGGACCCAACTATGGCTACACCTTC.

The chain uses TRBV19 and TRBJ1-5, with D perhaps TRBD1 (6 bases). The CDR3 covers 15 residues. V gave up 1 base and J gave up 6 bases, with 13 bases separating them. Germline loops: CDR1 LNHDA, CDR2 SQIVND (reference sequence). The CDR3: CASSIVKGVGQPQHF. The CDR3 DNA reads TGTGCCAGTAGTATAGTAAAGGGGGTAGGTCAGCCCCAGCATTTT.

This chain links TRBV27 with TRBJ1-6; possibly TRBD1 for D (5 bases). There are 15 residues in the CDR3. Germline CDR1 MNHEY, CDR2 SMNVEV (reference sequence). V shed 3 bases and J shed 5 bases, with 11 bases lying between them. The DNA of the CDR3 is TGTGCCAGCAGTTTTAATTGGGGGGATAATTCACCCCTCCACTTT. Amino acids: CASSFNWGDNSPLHF.

The chain links TRBV18 to TRBJ1-1, with D perhaps matching TRBD1 (5 bases). Germline CDR1 reads KGHSH; CDR2 reads LQKENI. Trimming removed 6 bases from V and 8 bases from J, with 13 bases in between. The length of the CDR3 is 12 residues. CDR3 nucleotide sequence: TGTGCCAGCTCCCCCGACAGCCTAGAAGCTTTCTTT. Residues: CASSPDSLEAFF.

The chain is built from TRBV12-5 and TRBJ2-1, with D possibly being TRBD2 (6 bases). Germline assignment: CDR1 LGHNT and CDR2 FRNRAP. V lost 1 base and J 12 bases, leaving 19 bases between the germline ends. CDR3 length equals 15 residues. The CDR3 nucleotides are TGTGCTAGTGGTTTGGCCCCGGGATTGGTGGGGGGGCAGTTCTTC. This codes for CASGLAPGLVGGQFF.

This chain links TRBV30 with TRBJ2-7; 10 bases align to TRBD1. CDR3 length: 16 amino acids. CDR1 and CDR2 (germline): GTSNPN, SVGIG (reference sequence). The J segment lost 2 bases and the V segment lost 2 bases, leaving 9 bases of the junction unmatched. CDR3 amino acids: CAWSSPPGQGTYEQYF. The CDR3, as DNA: TGTGCCTGGAGTTCCCCGCCGGGACAGGGGACCTACGAGCAGTACTTC.

This clone was seen just once. The chain links TRBV19 to TRBJ2-7, with a possible D match to TRBD2 (5 bases). The CDR3 contains 12 residues. The V end lost 5 bases, the J end lost 9 bases, and 14 bases lay between the germline ends. Germline V gene sequence: CDR1 LNHDA, CDR2 SQIVND (reference sequence). DNA for the CDR3: TGTGCCAGTAGTGACGAGGAGGTGGTGCAGTACTTC. Protein product: CASSDEEVVQYF.

This chain links TRBV20-1 with TRBJ1-1; no clear D. The V gene lost 6 bases and the J gene lost 7 bases, with 12 bases spanning the gap. This CDR3 spans 11 amino acids. The germline V gene has CDR1 DFQATT and CDR2 SNEGSKA (reference sequence). The CDR3 DNA is TGCAGTGCCCTCTTACTCGATGAAGCTTTCTTT. This codes for CSALLLDEAFF.

V gene TRBV9 combines with J gene TRBJ2-7; D is unresolved. V dropped 0 bases and J dropped 6 bases, with 13 bases sitting between them. There are 14 residues in the CDR3. Germline CDR1 SGDLS, CDR2 YYNGEE. CDR3 residues: CASSVVETTREQYF. The CDR3 bases are TGTGCCAGCAGCGTAGTTGAGACAACCCGCGAGCAGTACTTC.